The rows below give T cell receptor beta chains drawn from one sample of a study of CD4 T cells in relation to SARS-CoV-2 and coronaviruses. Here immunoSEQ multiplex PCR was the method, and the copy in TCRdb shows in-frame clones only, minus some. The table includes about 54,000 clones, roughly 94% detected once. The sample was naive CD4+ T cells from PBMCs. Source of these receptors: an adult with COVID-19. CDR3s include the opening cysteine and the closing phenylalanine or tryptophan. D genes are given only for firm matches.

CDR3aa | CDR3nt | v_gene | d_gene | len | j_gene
CASSEHPAASGRGGTDTQYF | TGTGCCAGCAGTGAACACCCCGCCGCTAGCGGGAGGGGGGGGACAGATACGCAGTATTTT | TRBV28 | TRBD2 | 20 | TRBJ2-3
CASSQVGGLGTGELFF | TGCGCCAGCAGCCAAGTTGGGGGCTTGGGCACCGGGGAGCTGTTTTTT | TRBV4-3 | NA | 16 | TRBJ2-2
CATSDGVSGTQYF | TGTGCCACCAGTGATGGGGTCTCGGGCACGCAGTATTTT | TRBV24-1 | NA | 13 | TRBJ2-3
CASRGQVLSNQPQHF | TGTGCCAGCAGGGGACAGGTTTTGAGCAATCAGCCCCAGCATTTT | TRBV6-6 | TRBD1 | 15 | TRBJ1-5
CAIRQWALETQYF | TGTGCCATTAGGCAGTGGGCGCTGGAGACCCAGTACTTC | TRBV10-3 | NA | 13 | TRBJ2-5
CASSLVTGGTGREQFF | TGCGCCAGCAGCTTGGTTACGGGAGGGACAGGGAGGGAGCAGTTCTTC | TRBV5-1 | NA | 16 | TRBJ2-1
CASSEVVQGGNEQFF | TGTGCCAGCAGTGAAGTGGTTCAGGGAGGGAATGAGCAGTTCTTC | TRBV6-1 | TRBD2 | 15 | TRBJ2-1
CASSLLFQPQHF | TGTGCCAGCAGTTTATTATTCCAGCCCCAGCATTTT | TRBV28 | NA | 12 | TRBJ1-5
CASSSIGYEQYF | TGTGCCAGCAGTTCCATAGGTTACGAGCAGTACTTC | TRBV6-6 | NA | 12 | TRBJ2-7
CASNQGQGSNQPQHF | TGTGCCAGCAACCAAGGACAGGGGAGCAATCAGCCCCAGCATTTT | TRBV3-1/TRBV3-2 | TRBD1 | 15 | TRBJ1-5
CASRPRGRLGSPLHF | TGTGCCAGCAGGCCCAGGGGGCGATTAGGCTCACCCCTCCACTTT | TRBV27 | TRBD1 | 15 | TRBJ1-6
CASSRYSLAGAGDTQYF | TGTGCCAGCAGTCGCTATTCCCTAGCGGGAGCTGGAGATACGCAGTATTTT | TRBV6-6 | TRBD2 | 17 | TRBJ2-3
CASSQDPSGGSPLHF | TGCGCCAGCAGCCAAGATCCGTCGGGGGGTTCACCCCTCCACTTT | TRBV4-3 | NA | 15 | TRBJ1-6
CASSLQGLRNTGELFF | TGTGCCAGCAGCTTACAGGGACTGAGAAACACCGGGGAGCTGTTTTTT | TRBV7-8 | NA | 16 | TRBJ2-2